Below, 4 T cell receptor beta chains from the same sample are listed, as sequenced in a study of patients and donors after allogeneic stem cell transplantation. TCRdb itself ran the RT-PCR reads through MiXCR, one entry per CDR3 protein. The sample lists about 400,000 distinct CDR3 sequences; around 15% were seen once. The specimen was blood, either unsorted or a sorted T cell fraction (not recorded which). The receptors derive from a human donor who was either an allogeneic HSCT recipient or a stem cell or donor lymphocyte infusion donor (not recorded which). It is not recorded whose cells these are; they may come from a transplant donor.

The rearrangement links TRBV12-3 or TRBV12-4 to TRBJ1-1, with D perhaps matching TRBD1 (6 bases). The CDR3 runs to 13 residues. Trimming took 3 bases from V and 3 from J, leaving 8 bases between them. The CDR3 sequence is CASSLGADTEAFF. The DNA for the CDR3 is TGTGCCAGCAGTTTGGGGGCGGACACTGAAGCTTTCTTT.

Only a few counts were recorded for this clonotype. The chain has TRBV30 and TRBJ2-3; 11 nucleotides agree with TRBD2. The CDR3 covers 17 residues. The germline gives CDR1 GTSNPN, CDR2 SVGIG (reference sequence). V trimming: 5 bases; J trimming: 3 bases; junction bases outside the gene matches: 13. The CDR3 nucleotides read TGTGCCTGGGGGACTAGCGGAAAAACCCCGGGGACAGATACGCAGTATTTT. It encodes CAWGTSGKTPGTDTQYF.

In this sample, this clonotype turned up a few times. The chain couples TRBV30 to TRBJ1-3; D possibly corresponds to TRBD1 (5 bases). V was pared by 4 bases and J by 4 bases, with 11 bases between. The CDR3 length is 13 residues. Germline values: CDR1 GTSNPN, CDR2 SVGIG (reference sequence). The CDR3 loop reads CAWTSGDGNTIYF. In nucleotides, the CDR3 is TGTGCCTGGACAAGCGGGGACGGAAACACCATATATTTT.

This clonotype was observed at least ten times. The CDR3 region is CASSLVGGVGGAYEQYF. The CDR3 DNA sequence: TGTGCCAGCAGTCTCGTGGGGGGGGTCGGTGGGGCCTACGAGCAGTACTTC. The V gene is TRBV27, the J gene TRBJ2-7, with 7 nucleotides matching TRBD2. Germline-derived CDR1 and CDR2 are MNHEY and SMNVEV (reference sequence). The CDR3 is 17 amino acids. Trimming at V came to 5 bases and at J to 2 bases, leaving 15 bases not matched to a gene.